The present entry profiles one T cell receptor (beta chain) with its context. What it binds is not known. The entry originates in a study of cytomegalovirus exposure and HLA in healthy donors. Study results and caveats: Despite most TCR sequences being rare, some public TCRs occurred in many donors. V- and J-gene trimming in TCR beta was tied to a missense DCLRE1C variant by an analysis performed later.

Researchers ran the PCR with 60 Vbeta and 13 Jbeta primers. TCRdb keeps only in-frame clones here, not all; method: immunoSEQ multiplex PCR. The repertoire holds tens of thousands of clones, with approximately 78% as singletons. Germline loops: CDR1 SGDLS, CDR2 YYNGEE. Trimming took 0 bases from V and 5 from J, leaving 17 bases between them. The CDR3 runs 16 residues. This TCR came from a woman in her 30s in good health and CMV-seronegative. J is TRBJ1-1 and V is TRBV9, with D hard to call. Sequencing input: PBMCs. The CDR3 DNA reads TGTGCCAGCAGCGTAGGCGGGCAGCCCTTTGGGACTGAAGCTTTCTTT. Translation gives CASSVGGQPFGTEAFF.